Each of the 14 T cell receptor beta chains below was sequenced from the same sample in a study of OX40 agonist ivuxolimab in advanced cancers. This table comes from immunoSEQ multiplex PCR, and its TCRdb copy is limited to in-frame clones, with some not included. The sample has nearly 80,000 clones, around 94% seen once. Here the sequenced sample was CD4+ or CD8+ T cells sorted from blood, taken in a trial of the OX40 agonist ivuxolimab. These receptors were taken from an adult with an advanced solid tumor such as melanoma, head and neck, liver or kidney cancer.

V and J are TRBV4-3 and TRBJ1-1, with TRBD1 as a possible D gene (5 bases). V dropped 0 bases and J dropped 3 bases, with 14 bases sitting between them. The germline CDR1 and CDR2 sequences are LGHNA and YSLEER. The CDR3 extends over 16 amino acids. This chain's CDR3 is CASSQDGVGADTEAFF. The DNA of the CDR3 is TGCGCCAGCAGCCAAGATGGGGTCGGGGCGGACACTGAAGCTTTCTTT.

The CDR3: CASSRNRGWPEAFF. The CDR3 DNA sequence: TGTGCCAGCAGTAGGAACAGGGGGTGGCCTGAAGCTTTCTTT. The chain couples TRBV28 to TRBJ1-1; 8 bases match TRBD1. The germline CDR1 and CDR2 sequences are MDHEN and SYDVKM. The CDR3 runs 14 residues. V was pared by 5 bases and J by 6 bases, with 8 bases of the junction left unmatched.

The chain couples TRBV19 to TRBJ2-1; a possible D gene is TRBD2 (5 bases). Germline V gives CDR1 LNHDA, CDR2 SQIVND (reference sequence). V was clipped by 8 bases and J by 8 bases, with 22 bases between them. The length of the CDR3 is 15 residues. The CDR3: CASHVFGGHGDEQFF. Written as DNA, the CDR3 is TGTGCCAGTCACGTGTTTGGCGGGCATGGTGATGAGCAGTTCTTC.

J is TRBJ2-7 and V is TRBV7-2; D gene uncertain. The length of the CDR3 is 14 residues. V was cut by 5 bases and J by 2 bases, with 13 bases left in between. The germline gives CDR1 SGHTA, CDR2 FQGNSA. The CDR3 sequence is CASSPSGQAYEQYF. Written as DNA, the CDR3 is TGTGCCAGCAGCCCCTCGGGTCAAGCCTACGAGCAGTACTTC.

The CDR3 DNA reads TGTGCCAGCAGCCAGTACCGGGAGCCTTACAATGAGCAGTTCTTC. Protein sequence: CASSQYREPYNEQFF. The chain is built from TRBV4-2 and TRBJ2-1, with a possible D match to TRBD2 (6 bases). There are 15 residues in the CDR3. From germline, CDR1 is LGHNA and CDR2 YNFKEQ. Deletions cut 3 bases from V and 4 bases from J, with 13 bases between.

The CDR3 protein is CASSLDPDYYEQYF. CDR3 in DNA: TGTGCCAGCAGCTTAGACCCGGATTACTACGAGCAGTACTTC. This chain connects TRBV11-1 to TRBJ2-7; D is unresolved. The CDR3 loop spans 14 amino acids. V shed 1 base and J shed 3 bases, with 10 bases lying between them. Germline V CDR1 and CDR2: SGHAT, FQDESV (reference sequence).

The J gene is TRBJ2-7, the V gene TRBV14; 9 nucleotides line up with TRBD1. V lost 6 bases, J lost 5 bases, and 8 bases stayed unmatched. The CDR3 consists of 14 residues. The germline gives CDR1 SGHDN, CDR2 FVKESK. The DNA for the CDR3 is TGTGCCAGCAGTACCTTGACAGGGGGGGACGAGCAGTACTTC. Protein: CASSTLTGGDEQYF.

This clone was counted between two and nine times. The V call is TRBV27, the J call TRBJ2-7; D is unclear. The CDR3 consists of 13 residues. Trimming left V 6 bases short and J 0 bases short, with 9 bases between. Per the germline V gene, CDR1 is MNHEY and CDR2 is SMNVEV (reference sequence). CDR3 bases: TGTGCCAGCAGCCCCGGCAGCTCCTACGAGCAGTACTTC. It yields the protein CASSPGSSYEQYF.

This clone came up many times. This chain connects TRBV27 to TRBJ2-7; 12 positions match TRBD2. CDR1 MNHEY and CDR2 SMNVEV come from the germline V gene (reference sequence). CDR3 length: 14 residues. V trimming: 8 bases; J trimming: 6 bases; junction bases outside the gene matches: 8. The CDR3 loop reads CASWTSGEFSEQYF. The CDR3 bases are TGTGCCAGCTGGACTAGCGGGGAGTTCTCCGAGCAGTACTTC.

This rearrangement joins TRBV28 to TRBJ1-1; TRBD1 might be the D (6 bases). This CDR3 spans 15 amino acids. The V and J ends lost 5 bases and 4 bases respectively, with 17 bases between them. Germline V gene data show CDR1 as MDHEN and CDR2 as SYDVKM. As DNA, the CDR3 is TGTGCCAGCAGTCAGGGCTTTCAGGGGACCACTGAAGCTTTCTTT. Protein: CASSQGFQGTTEAFF.

The chain has TRBV11-3 and TRBJ2-1; the D is unclear. The V gene lost 5 bases and the J gene lost 2 bases, with 7 bases spanning the gap. Germline V CDR1 and CDR2: SGHNT, YENEEA. The CDR3 consists of 13 residues. For the CDR3, the DNA is TGTGCCAGCAGCCTTGCTACCTACAATGAGCAGTTCTTC. It yields the protein CASSLATYNEQFF.

The rearrangement uses TRBV29-1 and TRBJ2-1, with D perhaps TRBD2 (7 bases). The CDR3 totals 15 residues. Germline loops: CDR1 SQVTM, CDR2 ANQGSEA. Trimming took 6 bases from V and 0 from J, leaving 15 bases between them. The CDR3 sequence is CSVAPGGYSYNEQFF. The CDR3 bases are TGCAGCGTGGCTCCGGGGGGCTACTCCTACAATGAGCAGTTCTTC.

J is TRBJ1-5 and V is TRBV19; the D gene is possibly TRBD1 (6 bases). The V end lost 3 bases, the J end lost 1 base, and 10 bases lay between the germline ends. The CDR3 has 15 amino acids. Germline CDR1 LNHDA, CDR2 SQIVND (reference sequence). CDR3 sequence reads: CASSIGTSSNQPQHF. CDR3 in DNA: TGTGCCAGTAGTATTGGGACATCGAGCAATCAGCCCCAGCATTTT.

V and J are TRBV7-9 and TRBJ2-1, with D maybe TRBD1 (6 bases). V was pared by 3 bases and J by 6 bases, with 15 bases between. The CDR3 consists of 15 residues. Germline V CDR1 and CDR2: SEHNR, FQNEAQ (reference sequence). Here the CDR3 reads CASSLGAPGINEQFF. CDR3 bases: TGTGCCAGCAGCTTGGGGGCCCCGGGGATCAATGAGCAGTTCTTC.